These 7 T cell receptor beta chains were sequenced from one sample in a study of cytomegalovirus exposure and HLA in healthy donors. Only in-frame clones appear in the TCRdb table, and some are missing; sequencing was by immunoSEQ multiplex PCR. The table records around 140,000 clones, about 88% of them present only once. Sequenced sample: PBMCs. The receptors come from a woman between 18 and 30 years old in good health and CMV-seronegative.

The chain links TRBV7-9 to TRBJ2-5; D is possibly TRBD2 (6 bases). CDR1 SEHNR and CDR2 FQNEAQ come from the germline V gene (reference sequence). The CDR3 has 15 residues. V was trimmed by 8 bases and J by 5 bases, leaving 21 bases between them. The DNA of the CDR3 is TGTGCCAGCCACCATGCTCGGGGGAGGAGGGAGACCCAGTACTTC. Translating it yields CASHHARGRRETQYF.

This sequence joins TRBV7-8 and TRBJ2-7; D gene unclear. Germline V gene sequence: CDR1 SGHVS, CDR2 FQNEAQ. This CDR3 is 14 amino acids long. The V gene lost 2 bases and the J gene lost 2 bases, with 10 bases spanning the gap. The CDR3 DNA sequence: TGTGCCAGCAGCTTAAGCCGGCAGGCCTACGAGCAGTACTTC. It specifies CASSLSRQAYEQYF.

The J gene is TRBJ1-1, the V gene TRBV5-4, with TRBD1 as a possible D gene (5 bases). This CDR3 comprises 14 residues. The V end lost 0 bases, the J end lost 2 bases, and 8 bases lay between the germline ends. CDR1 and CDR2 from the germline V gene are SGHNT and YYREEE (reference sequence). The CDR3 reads CASSLDRFNTEAFF. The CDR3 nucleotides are TGTGCCAGCAGCTTGGACAGGTTTAACACTGAAGCTTTCTTT. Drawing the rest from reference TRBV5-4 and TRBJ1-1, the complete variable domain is ETGVTQSPTHLIKTRGQQVTLRCSSQSGHNTVSWYQQALGQGPQFIFQYYREEENGRGNFPPRFSGLQFPNYSSELNVNALELDDSALYLCASSLDRFNTEAFFGQGTRLTVV.

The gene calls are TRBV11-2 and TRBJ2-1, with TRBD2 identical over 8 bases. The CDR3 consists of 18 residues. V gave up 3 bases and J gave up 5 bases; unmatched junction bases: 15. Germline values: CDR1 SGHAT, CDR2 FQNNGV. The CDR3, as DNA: TGTGCCAGCAGCTTGGGACTAGGCGGGGGGCCCTACAACAATGAGCAGTTCTTC. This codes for CASSLGLGGGPYNNEQFF.

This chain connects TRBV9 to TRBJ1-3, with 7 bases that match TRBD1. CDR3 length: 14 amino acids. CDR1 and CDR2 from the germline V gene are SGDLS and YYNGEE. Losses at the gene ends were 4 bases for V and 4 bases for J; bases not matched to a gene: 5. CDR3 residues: CASSSGGEGNTIYF. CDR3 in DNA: TGTGCCAGCAGCTCAGGGGGAGAAGGAAACACCATATATTTT.

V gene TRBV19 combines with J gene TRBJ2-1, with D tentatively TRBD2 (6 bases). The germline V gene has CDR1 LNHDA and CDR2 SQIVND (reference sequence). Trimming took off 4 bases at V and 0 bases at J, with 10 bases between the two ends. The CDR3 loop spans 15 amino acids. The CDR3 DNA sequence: TGTGCCAGTAGTAATAGCGGATCCTCCTACAATGAGCAGTTCTTC. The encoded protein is CASSNSGSSYNEQFF.

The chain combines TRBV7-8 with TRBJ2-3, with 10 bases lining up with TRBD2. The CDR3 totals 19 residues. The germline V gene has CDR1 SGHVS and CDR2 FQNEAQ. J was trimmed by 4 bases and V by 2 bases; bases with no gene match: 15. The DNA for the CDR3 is TGTGCCAGCAGCTTATGGTTAGGGAGCGGGGGGGCCGCGGCAGATACGCAGTATTTT. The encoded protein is CASSLWLGSGGAAADTQYF.